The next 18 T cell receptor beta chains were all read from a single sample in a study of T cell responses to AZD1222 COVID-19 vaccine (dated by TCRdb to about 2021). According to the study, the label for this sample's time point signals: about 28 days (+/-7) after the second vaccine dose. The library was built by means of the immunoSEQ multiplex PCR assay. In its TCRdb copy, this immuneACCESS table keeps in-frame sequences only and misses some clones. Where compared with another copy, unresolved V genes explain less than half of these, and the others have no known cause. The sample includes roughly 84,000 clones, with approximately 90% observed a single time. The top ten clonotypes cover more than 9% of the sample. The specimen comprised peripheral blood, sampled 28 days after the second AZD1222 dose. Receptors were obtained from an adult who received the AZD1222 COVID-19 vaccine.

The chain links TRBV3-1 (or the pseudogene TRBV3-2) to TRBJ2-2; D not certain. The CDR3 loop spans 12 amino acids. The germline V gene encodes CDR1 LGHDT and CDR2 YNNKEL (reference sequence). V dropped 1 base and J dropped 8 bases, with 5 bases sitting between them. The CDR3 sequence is CASSQVVGELFF. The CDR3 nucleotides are TGTGCCAGCAGCCAAGTGGTAGGGGAGCTGTTTTTT.

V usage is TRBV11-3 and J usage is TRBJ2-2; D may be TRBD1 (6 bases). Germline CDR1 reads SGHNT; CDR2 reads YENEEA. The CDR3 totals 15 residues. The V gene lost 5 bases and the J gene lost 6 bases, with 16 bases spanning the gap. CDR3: CASSTLQGRAGELFF. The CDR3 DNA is TGTGCCAGCAGCACATTACAGGGAAGGGCCGGGGAGCTGTTTTTT.

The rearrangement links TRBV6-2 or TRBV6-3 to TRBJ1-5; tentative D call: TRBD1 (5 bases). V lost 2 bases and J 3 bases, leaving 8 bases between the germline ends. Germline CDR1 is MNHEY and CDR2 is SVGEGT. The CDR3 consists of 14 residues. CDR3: CASSYMGLNQPQHF. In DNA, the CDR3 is TGTGCCAGCAGTTACATGGGACTCAATCAGCCCCAGCATTTT.

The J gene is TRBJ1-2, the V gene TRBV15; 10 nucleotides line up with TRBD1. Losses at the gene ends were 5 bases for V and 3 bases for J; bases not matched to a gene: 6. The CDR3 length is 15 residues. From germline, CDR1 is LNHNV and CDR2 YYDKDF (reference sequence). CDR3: CATSGGQGGDYGYTF. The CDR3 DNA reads TGTGCCACCAGCGGTGGACAGGGGGGGGACTATGGCTACACCTTC.

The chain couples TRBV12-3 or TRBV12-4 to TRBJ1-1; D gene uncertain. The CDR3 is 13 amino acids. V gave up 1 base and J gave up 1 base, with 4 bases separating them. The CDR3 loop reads CASSLVRNTEAFF. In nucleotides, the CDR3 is TGTGCCAGCAGTTTAGTCAGGAACACTGAAGCTTTCTTT.

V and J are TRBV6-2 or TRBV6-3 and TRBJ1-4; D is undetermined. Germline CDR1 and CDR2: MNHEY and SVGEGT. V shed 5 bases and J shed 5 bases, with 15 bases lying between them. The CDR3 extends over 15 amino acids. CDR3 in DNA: TGTGCCAGCAGTCAACACCGGGTCCCCAATGAAAAACTGTTTTTT. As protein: CASSQHRVPNEKLFF.

In DNA, the CDR3 is TGTGCCAGCTCGCTTGAGACAGGGGGCAATCAGCCCCAGCATTTT. Amino acid sequence: CASSLETGGNQPQHF. The chain recombines TRBV18 with TRBJ1-5, with 8 bases matching TRBD1. V lost 6 bases and J lost 2; bases outside the gene matches: 6. From germline, CDR1 is KGHSH and CDR2 LQKENI. The CDR3 sequence is 15 residues long.

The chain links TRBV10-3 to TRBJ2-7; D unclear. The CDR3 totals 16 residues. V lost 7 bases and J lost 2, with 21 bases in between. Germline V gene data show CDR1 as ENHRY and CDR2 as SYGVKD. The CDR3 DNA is TGTGCCATCACCCCCGTCGCCCTGGACCTGGCCTACGAGCAGTACTTC. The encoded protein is CAITPVALDLAYEQYF.

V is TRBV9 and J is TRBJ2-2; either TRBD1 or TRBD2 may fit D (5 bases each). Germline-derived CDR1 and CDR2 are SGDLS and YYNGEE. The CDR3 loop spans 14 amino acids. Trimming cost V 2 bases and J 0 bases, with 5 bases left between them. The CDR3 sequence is CASSVGPNTGELFF. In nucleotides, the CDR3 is TGTGCCAGCAGCGTGGGACCGAACACCGGGGAGCTGTTTTTT.

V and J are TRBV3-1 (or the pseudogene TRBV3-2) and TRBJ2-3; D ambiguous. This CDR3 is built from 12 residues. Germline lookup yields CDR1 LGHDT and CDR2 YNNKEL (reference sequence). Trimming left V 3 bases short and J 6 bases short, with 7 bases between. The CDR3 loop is CASSHAPDTQYF. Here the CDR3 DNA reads TGTGCCAGCAGCCATGCCCCGGATACGCAGTATTTT.

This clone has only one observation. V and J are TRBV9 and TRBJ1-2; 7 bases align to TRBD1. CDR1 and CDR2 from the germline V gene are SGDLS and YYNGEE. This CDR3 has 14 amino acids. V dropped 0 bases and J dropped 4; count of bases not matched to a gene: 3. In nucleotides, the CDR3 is TGTGCCAGCAGCGTAGTAGGGGGCGGCTATGGCTACACCTTC. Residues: CASSVVGGGYGYTF.

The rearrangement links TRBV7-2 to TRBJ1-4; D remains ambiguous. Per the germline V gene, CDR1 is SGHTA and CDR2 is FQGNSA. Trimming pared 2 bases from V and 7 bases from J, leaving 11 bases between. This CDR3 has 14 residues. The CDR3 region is CASSLMLAGEKLFF. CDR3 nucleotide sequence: TGTGCCAGCAGCTTAATGTTGGCAGGTGAAAAACTGTTTTTT.

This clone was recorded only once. In nucleotides, the CDR3 is TGTGCCAGCGGGCCGGGAACCGCAACTAATGAAAAACTGTTTTTT. It encodes CASGPGTATNEKLFF. The chain links TRBV6-5 to TRBJ1-4; D is uncertain. Germline lookup yields CDR1 MNHEY and CDR2 SVGAGI. The CDR3 consists of 15 residues. The germline V and J ends were trimmed by 8 bases and 0 bases, with 13 bases remaining between them.

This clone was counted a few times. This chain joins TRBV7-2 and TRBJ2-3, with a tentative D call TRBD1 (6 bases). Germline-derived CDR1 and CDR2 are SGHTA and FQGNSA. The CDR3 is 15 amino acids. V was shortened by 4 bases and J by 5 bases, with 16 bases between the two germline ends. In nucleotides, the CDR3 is TGTGCCAGCAGCTCTGGGACATCGAGGGGAGATACGCAGTATTTT. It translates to CASSSGTSRGDTQYF.

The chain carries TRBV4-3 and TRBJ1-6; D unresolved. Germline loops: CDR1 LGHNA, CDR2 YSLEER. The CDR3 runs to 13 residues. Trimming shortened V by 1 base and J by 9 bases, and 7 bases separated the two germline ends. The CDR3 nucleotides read TGCGCCAGCAGCCAAGTTACGGGTTCACCCCTCCACTTT. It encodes CASSQVTGSPLHF.

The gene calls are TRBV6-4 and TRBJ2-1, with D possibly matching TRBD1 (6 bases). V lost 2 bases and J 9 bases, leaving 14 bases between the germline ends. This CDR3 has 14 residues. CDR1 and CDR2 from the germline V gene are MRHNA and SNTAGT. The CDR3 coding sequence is TGTGCCAGCAGTGACGCTGGGGGCATCGGTGAGCAGTTCTTC. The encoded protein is CASSDAGGIGEQFF.

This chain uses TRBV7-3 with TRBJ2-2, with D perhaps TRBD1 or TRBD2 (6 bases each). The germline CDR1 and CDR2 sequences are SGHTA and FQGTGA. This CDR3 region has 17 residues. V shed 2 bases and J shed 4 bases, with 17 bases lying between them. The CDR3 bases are TGTGCCAGCAGCTTAGAGAAAACGGGGGCGACCACCGGGGAGCTGTTTTTT. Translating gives CASSLEKTGATTGELFF. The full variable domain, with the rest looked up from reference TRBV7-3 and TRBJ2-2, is GAGVSQTPSNKVTEKGKYVELRCDPISGHTALYWYRQSLGQGPEFLIYFQGTGAADDSGLPNDRFFAVRPEGSVSTLKIQRTERGDSAVYLCASSLEKTGATTGELFFGEGSRLTVL.

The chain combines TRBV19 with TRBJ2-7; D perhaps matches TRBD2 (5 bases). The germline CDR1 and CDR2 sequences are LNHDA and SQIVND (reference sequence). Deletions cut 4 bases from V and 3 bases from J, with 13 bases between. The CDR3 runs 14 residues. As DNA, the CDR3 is TGTGCCAGTAGTACTACGGGATCTAACTACGAGCAGTACTTC. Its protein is CASSTTGSNYEQYF.